This note documents a single TCR beta chain sequence. Its antigen is still unknown. Germline CDR1 reads SGHNT; CDR2 reads YYREEE (reference sequence). The ends lost 4 bases at V and 4 bases at J; junction bases unmatched: 13. The CDR3 spans 16 residues. The sample belongs to a study of somatic mutations in cytotoxic T cells in rheumatoid arthritis. The overall study: Patients gave 30 ml EDTA peripheral blood immediately after diagnosis, prior to starting treatment. Study results and caveats: More than 20% of CD8+ cells belonged to the largest clone in about an eighth of the roughly 60 patients.

Assay used: immunoSEQ multiplex PCR; TCRdb lists only in-frame clones, some missing. The sample lists 20,000 to 25,000 clones; about 83% were seen once. Sequencing used CD8+ T cells sorted from blood. The clonotype comes from an adult with rheumatoid arthritis. V is TRBV5-4 and J is TRBJ1-2, with 7 bases identical to TRBD1. As DNA, the CDR3 is TGTGCCAGCAGCCCATCCAGGGGGGCGCAGGGCTATGGCTACACCTTC. It codes for CASSPSRGAQGYGYTF.